This T cell receptor beta chain was sequenced during a study of T cells after yellow fever vaccination. Points on this clonotype: The antigen remains undetermined.

The CDR3 contains 15 residues. Per the germline V gene, CDR1 is MNHEY and CDR2 is SMNVEV (reference sequence). J lost 3 bases, V lost 5 bases, and 9 bases had no gene match. In making TCR cDNA, 5'RACE template switching added a universal primer site and UMIs to it. TCRdb re-derived calls from the 5' RACE reads in MiXCR, one entry per CDR3 protein. In the table there are a few hundred thousand distinct CDR3 sequences, about 17% of which are singletons. Study findings and constraints: Reappearing after the booster were most of the clones from primary vaccination (roughly 95% CD4, 88% CD8).

The gene calls are TRBV27 and TRBJ1-2; 7 nucleotides line up with TRBD1. Sequenced material: PBMCs, taken before the yellow fever booster vaccination. The TCR originated in a man aged 18 to 35 who received the YFV17D yellow fever vaccine. As DNA, the CDR3 is TGTGCCAGCAGTCTGGACAGGCGGGGGGACTATGGCTACACCTTC. This translates into CASSLDRRGDYGYTF.